These 21 T cell receptor beta chains were all obtained from the same sample, sequenced in a study of cytomegalovirus exposure and HLA in healthy donors. Profiled with immunoSEQ multiplex PCR; TCRdb holds only in-frame clones, not every one. The table shows about 140,000 clones, with around 85% occurring only once. Sequenced sample: PBMCs. The receptors were gathered from a man younger than 30 in good health and CMV-seronegative.

The chain's CDR3 is CASSLNRGEAFF. In DNA, the CDR3 is TGTGCCAGCAGTCTAAATAGGGGTGAAGCTTTCTTT. The rearrangement joins TRBV27 to TRBJ1-1; D might be TRBD1 (5 bases). The CDR3 totals 12 residues. Germline CDR1 MNHEY, CDR2 SMNVEV (reference sequence). Trimming pared 5 bases from V and 7 bases from J, leaving 11 bases between.

The genes are TRBV6-6 and TRBJ1-4, with D unresolved. Germline-derived CDR1 and CDR2 are MNHNY and SVGAGI (reference sequence). V lost 2 bases to trimming and J lost 8 bases, with 12 bases between them. The CDR3 consists of 14 residues. The CDR3 sequence: CASSYDPEAEKLFF. The DNA for the CDR3 is TGTGCCAGCAGTTACGATCCTGAGGCGGAAAAACTGTTTTTT.

The chain joins TRBV5-4 to TRBJ1-1, with unresolved D. This CDR3 comprises 12 residues. With 1 base removed from V and 9 bases from J, the gap between germline ends came to 10 bases. Germline CDR1 is SGHNT and CDR2 is YYREEE (reference sequence). The CDR3 is CASSLYGGKAFF. For the CDR3, the DNA is TGTGCCAGCAGCTTGTACGGAGGTAAAGCTTTCTTT.

The V call is TRBV2, the J call TRBJ1-6; 7 bases agree with TRBD1. V was clipped by 4 bases and J by 3 bases; unmatched bases: 3. Germline V gives CDR1 SNHLY, CDR2 FYNNEI. The CDR3 extends over 15 amino acids. The CDR3 coding sequence is TGTGCCAGCAGTGCAGGACAGGACTATAATTCACCCCTCCACTTT. It codes for CASSAGQDYNSPLHF.

V is TRBV7-2 and J is TRBJ2-1; TRBD2 agrees at 7 bases. Germline assignment: CDR1 SGHTA and CDR2 FQGNSA. The CDR3 has 15 amino acids. With V trimmed by 7 bases and J by 4 bases, 10 bases remained unmatched. CDR3 in DNA: TGTGCCAGCAACCAAGGGGAGGGCTTTTACAATGAGCAGTTCTTC. Its protein product is CASNQGEGFYNEQFF.

The chain has TRBV19 and TRBJ2-6, with 10 bases aligning to TRBD1. CDR1 and CDR2 from the germline V gene are LNHDA and SQIVND (reference sequence). The trim removed 4 bases at V and 2 bases at J, leaving 8 bases unmatched. The CDR3 runs 18 residues. As DNA, the CDR3 is TGTGCCAGTAGTAAAGACAGGGGGCGTTTGACTGGGGCCAACGTCCTGACTTTC. It codes for CASSKDRGRLTGANVLTF. The full variable domain, rest sourced from reference TRBV19 and TRBJ2-6, is DGGITQSPKYLFRKEGQNVTLSCEQNLNHDAMYWYRQDPGQGLRLIYYSQIVNDFQKGDIAEGYSVSREKKESFPLTVTSAQKNPTAFYLCASSKDRGRLTGANVLTFGAGSRLTVL.

The chain employs TRBV30 and TRBJ2-4; a weak D match, TRBD2 (6 bases). The CDR3 sequence is 14 residues long. Germline-derived CDR1 and CDR2 are GTSNPN and SVGIG (reference sequence). V lost 0 bases and J lost 7, with 13 bases in between. The CDR3, as DNA: TGTGCCTGGAGTGTAGGCGGCGGGGTCAACATTCAGTACTTC. Amino acid sequence: CAWSVGGGVNIQYF.

The chain employs TRBV30 and TRBJ1-5, with D possibly being TRBD1 (5 bases). The germline CDR1 and CDR2 sequences are GTSNPN and SVGIG (reference sequence). The V end lost 1 base, the J end lost 7 bases, and 14 bases lay between the germline ends. CDR3 length: 14 residues. In nucleotides, the CDR3 is TGTGCCTGGAGTGAGGGGCAGGAGACACAGCCCCAGCATTTT. This translates into CAWSEGQETQPQHF.

V and J are TRBV9 and TRBJ2-1; the D gene is possibly TRBD1 (6 bases). The CDR3 totals 13 residues. The V end lost 3 bases, the J end lost 5 bases, and 9 bases lay between the germline ends. Germline V gives CDR1 SGDLS, CDR2 YYNGEE. The CDR3 is CASSARTDNEQFF. CDR3 nucleotides: TGTGCCAGCAGCGCTAGGACAGACAATGAGCAGTTCTTC.

The CDR3 is CASSPDSSSGNTIYF. Here the CDR3 DNA reads TGTGCCAGCTCACCCGACAGTTCCTCTGGAAACACCATATATTTT. The V gene is TRBV18, the J gene TRBJ1-3; D is perhaps TRBD1 (5 bases). V gave up 3 bases and J gave up 0 bases, with 9 bases separating them. Germline V lookup: CDR1 KGHSH, CDR2 LQKENI. The CDR3 has 15 residues.

The V call is TRBV7-9, the J call TRBJ1-4; possibly TRBD1 for D (6 bases). Germline values: CDR1 SEHNR, CDR2 FQNEAQ (reference sequence). V gave up 2 bases and J gave up 3 bases, with 10 bases separating them. This CDR3 spans 15 amino acids. The CDR3 DNA reads TGTGCCAGCAGCTTATCGGGACAAGCTAATGAAAAACTGTTTTTT. Its translation is CASSLSGQANEKLFF.

The chain carries TRBV6-5 and TRBJ2-1; the D is unclear. V was trimmed by 5 bases and J by 7 bases, leaving 6 bases between them. From germline, CDR1 is MNHEY and CDR2 SVGAGI. The CDR3 loop spans 11 amino acids. The CDR3 coding sequence is TGTGCCAGCAGTGTTCTAAATGAGCAGTTCTTC. Its translation is CASSVLNEQFF.

V usage is TRBV15 and J usage is TRBJ1-1; the D is unclear. This CDR3 is 17 amino acids long. The germline gives CDR1 LNHNV, CDR2 YYDKDF (reference sequence). V shed 2 bases and J shed 0 bases, with 16 bases lying between them. For the CDR3, the DNA is TGTGCCACCAGCAGACAACTACCCGTCAGCATGAACACTGAAGCTTTCTTT. Encoded protein: CATSRQLPVSMNTEAFF.

The CDR3 protein is CASSLGGGGYEQYF. CDR3 in DNA: TGTGCCAGCAGCTTGGGGGGAGGGGGCTACGAGCAGTACTTC. The rearrangement links TRBV7-7 to TRBJ2-7, with D perhaps matching TRBD2 (7 bases). This CDR3 spans 14 amino acids. Per the germline V gene, CDR1 is SSHAT and CDR2 is FNYEAQ (reference sequence). V gave up 3 bases and J gave up 3 bases, with 12 bases separating them.

The chain is built from TRBV11-2 and TRBJ2-1; 11 positions match TRBD1. CDR3 length: 14 residues. CDR1 is SGHAT, CDR2 FQNNGV, per germline. After removal of 6 bases from V and 6 bases from J, the junction contained 4 bases not matched to a gene. The DNA of the CDR3 is TGTGCCAGCAGTCAGGACAGGGGGCGCAATGAGCAGTTCTTC. It yields the protein CASSQDRGRNEQFF.

The rearrangement uses TRBV2 and TRBJ1-1; D gene uncertain. Trimming cost V 5 bases and J 1 base, with 17 bases left between them. This CDR3 region has 16 residues. The germline CDR1 and CDR2 sequences are SNHLY and FYNNEI. CDR3 sequence: CASSHPVAEPNTEAFF. In DNA, the CDR3 is TGTGCCAGCAGTCACCCCGTGGCGGAACCGAACACTGAAGCTTTCTTT.

This chain uses TRBV11-2 with TRBJ2-7; the D is unclear. The CDR3 has 13 residues. Trimming stripped 7 bases from V and 2 bases from J, with 12 bases between. Looked up from germline, CDR1 is SGHAT and CDR2 is FQNNGV. CDR3 residues: CASISSDTYEQYF. CDR3 DNA: TGTGCCAGCATCTCCAGTGATACCTACGAGCAGTACTTC.

The chain links TRBV7-7 to TRBJ2-3, with TRBD1 matching over 7 bases. V gave up 5 bases and J gave up 1 base; unmatched junction bases: 0. Germline V gene lookup returns CDR1 SSHAT and CDR2 FNYEAQ (reference sequence). The CDR3 is made up of 13 amino acids. Here the CDR3 reads CASSGQGTDTQYF. CDR3 DNA: TGTGCCAGCAGCGGACAGGGCACAGATACGCAGTATTTT. Full variable domain (outside the CDR3, taken from reference TRBV7-7 and TRBJ2-3): GAGVSQSPRYKVTKRGQDVTLRCDPISSHATLYWYQQALGQGPEFLTYFNYEAQPDKSGLPSDRFSAERPEGSISTLTIQRTEQRDSAMYRCASSGQGTDTQYFGPGTRLTVL.

This sequence joins TRBV4-3 and TRBJ2-6, with 7 bases identical to TRBD2. The V gene end was trimmed by 0 bases and the J gene end by 4 bases; junction bases not matched to a gene: 6. There are 17 residues in the CDR3. Germline V gene data show CDR1 as LGHNA and CDR2 as YSLEER. The CDR3 loop reads CASSQDGSGGGANVLTF. In DNA form, the CDR3 reads TGCGCCAGCAGCCAAGACGGATCGGGAGGCGGGGCCAACGTCCTGACTTTC.

V gene TRBV4-2 combines with J gene TRBJ2-5; TRBD1 matches 11 bases. Trimming cost V 4 bases and J 4 bases; bases outside gene matches: 8. Germline V gives CDR1 LGHNA, CDR2 YNFKEQ. The CDR3 covers 16 residues. CDR3 sequence: CASSPRTGGYRETQYF. DNA for the CDR3: TGTGCCAGCAGCCCACGGACAGGGGGCTATAGAGAGACCCAGTACTTC.

The rearrangement links TRBV27 to TRBJ1-1, with D maybe TRBD1 (6 bases). Germline values: CDR1 MNHEY, CDR2 SMNVEV (reference sequence). V lost 5 bases and J lost 2, with 15 bases in between. This CDR3 comprises 15 residues. CDR3 DNA sequence: TGTGCCAGCAGTAAATACAGGGTCCAAAACACTGAAGCTTTCTTT. It codes for CASSKYRVQNTEAFF.